The rows below give T cell receptor beta chains drawn from one sample of a study of CD8+CD57+ T cells in acquired aplastic anemia. MiXCR, run by TCRdb on the reads, gives a single entry per CDR3 protein. The data contain under 200,000 distinct CDR3 sequences, roughly 45% of them seen just once; the ten biggest clones take up about 2.9%. The sample consisted of sorted CD4+, CD8+, or CD8+CD57+ T cells (not recorded which) from PBMCs. The receptors were gathered from a human donor with aplastic anemia. Both conserved end residues are part of each CDR3. A D gene is named only where the DNA matches it firmly. Only some rows state a clone size, as once, few, many or a class for expanded clones.

size: many; J: TRBJ2-4; V: TRBV5-1; D: -; CDR3: CASSLGQGPLFF; DNA: TGCGCCAGCAGCTTGGGGCAGGGTCCCCTTTTCTTC
size: many; J: TRBJ1-1; V: TRBV6-1; D: -; CDR3: CASTSTGMNTEAFF; DNA: TGTGCCAGCACCTCGACAGGAATGAACACTGAAGCTTTCTTT
size: many; J: TRBJ2-3; V: TRBV5-1; D: -; CDR3: CASSIPQRTTDTQYF; DNA: TGCGCCAGCAGCATTCCCCAGAGGACGACAGATACGCAGTATTTT
size: many; J: TRBJ2-5; V: TRBV20-1; D: -; CDR3: CSARDLGTVETQYF; DNA: TGCAGTGCTAGAGATTTGGGAACGGTGGAGACCCAGTACTTC
size: -; J: TRBJ2-1; V: TRBV27; D: TRBD2; CDR3: CASSGRGGYNEQLF; DNA: TGTGCCAGCAGTGGGCGGGGGGGTTACAATGAGCAGCTCTTC
size: many; J: TRBJ1-2; V: TRBV20-1; D: -; CDR3: CSARQPLDYGYTF; DNA: TGCAGTGCAAGACAGCCTCTCGACTATGGCTACACCTTC
size: many; J: TRBJ2-5; V: TRBV4-3; D: -; CDR3: CASSQGQSQETQYF; DNA: TGCGCCAGCAGCCAAGGACAGAGCCAAGAGACCCAGTACTTC
size: -; J: TRBJ1-6; V: TRBV7-9; D: TRBD1; CDR3: CASSRQGSPLHF; DNA: TGTGCCAGCAGCCGACAGGGCTCACCCCTCCACTTT
size: few; J: TRBJ2-3; V: TRBV27; D: TRBD1; CDR3: CASSLYGTGAADTQYF; DNA: TGTGCCAGCAGTTTATACGGGACAGGGGCTGCAGATACGCAGTATTTT
size: once; J: TRBJ2-5; V: TRBV19; D: -; CDR3: CASSIRGGQQETQYF; DNA: TGTGCCAGTAGTATACGTGGGGGGCAACAAGAGACCCAGTACTTC
size: many; J: TRBJ1-1; V: TRBV20-1; D: TRBD1; CDR3: CSARERRGQGGTEAFF; DNA: TGCAGTGCTAGAGAACGGCGAGGACAGGGAGGCACTGAAGCTTTCTTT
size: -; J: TRBJ1-5; V: TRBV4-2; D: -; CDR3: CASSQERGAQPQHF; DNA: TGTGCCAGCAGCCAAGAAAGAGGGGCGCAGCCCCAGCATTTT
size: -; J: TRBJ1-1; V: TRBV19; D: -; CDR3: CASSIGGGMTEAFF; DNA: TGTGCCAGTAGTATAGGCGGGGGGATGACTGAAGCTTTCTTT
size: -; J: TRBJ1-2; V: TRBV19; D: TRBD1; CDR3: CASSTPGQGRNYGYTF; DNA: TGTGCCAGTAGTACCCCGGGACAGGGGAGGAACTATGGCTACACCTTC
size: -; J: TRBJ2-3; V: TRBV24-1; D: -; CDR3: CATSDLPGPSTDTQYF; DNA: TGTGCCACCAGTGATTTGCCGGGACCTAGCACAGATACGCAGTATTTT
size: many; J: TRBJ2-3; V: TRBV20-1; D: TRBD2; CDR3: CSARGTSGSTDTQYF; DNA: TGCAGTGCTAGGGGGACTAGCGGATCCACAGATACGCAGTATTTT
size: few; J: TRBJ2-1; V: TRBV5-1; D: TRBD2; CDR3: CASSTGRVMSGSYEQFF; DNA: TGCGCCAGCAGCACGGGCAGGGTAATGAGCGGGAGTTATGAGCAGTTCTTC
size: -; J: TRBJ1-1; V: TRBV19; D: -; CDR3: CASSASYRGTGMNTEAFF; DNA: TGTGCCAGCAGCGCTAGTTATAGGGGCACGGGGATGAACACTGAAGCTTTCTTT
size: -; J: TRBJ1-2; V: TRBV19; D: -; CDR3: CASRPAGARYGYTF; DNA: TGTGCCAGTAGACCCGCCGGTGCTCGCTATGGCTACACCTTC
size: -; J: TRBJ2-1; V: TRBV6-1; D: TRBD1; CDR3: CASSGSGTGTYNEQFF; DNA: TGTGCCAGCAGTGGATCCGGGACAGGGACCTACAATGAGCAGTTCTTC
size: many; J: TRBJ1-2; V: TRBV5-6; D: -; CDR3: CASSEGQGFGYTF; DNA: TGTGCCAGCAGCGAAGGTCAGGGGTTTGGCTACACCTTC
size: many; J: TRBJ1-4; V: TRBV7-9; D: -; CDR3: CASSLQVNEKLFF; DNA: TGTGCCAGCAGCTTACAGGTGAATGAAAAACTGTTTTTT
size: -; J: TRBJ1-4; V: TRBV7-9; D: TRBD1; CDR3: CASSPTRGEKLFF; DNA: TGTGCCAGCAGCCCGACCAGGGGGGAAAAACTGTTTTTT
size: few; J: TRBJ2-1; V: TRBV29-1; D: TRBD2; CDR3: CSVSGMNEQFF; DNA: TGCAGCGTTAGCGGGATGAATGAGCAGTTCTTC
size: few; J: TRBJ2-2; V: TRBV19; D: -; CDR3: CASCGTANTGELFF; DNA: TGTGCCAGCTGTGGGACGGCGAACACCGGGGAGCTGTTTTTT
size: many; J: TRBJ1-2; V: TRBV5-5; D: -; CDR3: CASSLGEMGYGYTF; DNA: TGTGCCAGCAGCTTGGGGGAAATGGGATATGGCTACACCTTC
size: -; J: TRBJ2-5; V: TRBV25-1; D: TRBD1; CDR3: CASTDRGPNQETQYF; DNA: TGTGCCAGCACCGACAGGGGACCCAACCAAGAGACCCAGTACTTC
size: many; J: TRBJ1-6; V: TRBV19; D: TRBD1; CDR3: CASSDRDSINSPLHF; DNA: TGTGCCAGTAGTGACCGGGACAGTATTAATTCACCCCTCCACTTT
size: few; J: TRBJ2-7; V: TRBV7-2; D: -; CDR3: CASSLGTAYEQYF; DNA: TGTGCCAGCAGCTTAGGGACAGCCTACGAGCAGTACTTC
size: -; J: TRBJ2-5; V: TRBV7-9; D: TRBD2; CDR3: CASKFAGEETQYF; DNA: TGTGCCAGTAAATTCGCGGGGGAAGAGACCCAGTACTTC
size: -; J: TRBJ2-2; V: TRBV5-1; D: -; CDR3: CASSLWGANTGELFF; DNA: TGCGCCAGCAGCTTATGGGGCGCGAACACCGGGGAGCTGTTTTTT
size: -; J: TRBJ2-7; V: TRBV19; D: TRBD1; CDR3: CASSPRTGPYEQYF; DNA: TGTGCCAGTAGTCCGCGGACAGGGCCCTACGAGCAGTACTTC
size: once; J: TRBJ1-2; V: TRBV10-3; D: -; CDR3: CASRTQDGYTF; DNA: TGTGCCAGCAGAACCCAAGATGGCTACACCTTC
size: -; J: TRBJ2-1; V: TRBV15; D: TRBD2; CDR3: CATSGLAGAYNEQFF; DNA: TGTGCCACCAGCGGACTAGCGGGGGCCTACAATGAGCAGTTCTTC
size: -; J: TRBJ1-5; V: TRBV18; D: -; CDR3: CASSPIGQSNQPQHF; DNA: TGTGCCAGCTCACCAATTGGGCAGTCTAATCAGCCCCAGCATTTT
size: few; J: TRBJ1-1; V: TRBV18; D: TRBD1; CDR3: CASSEGQGVTFF; DNA: TGTGCCAGCTCAGAGGGACAGGGGGTAACTTTCTTT
size: -; J: TRBJ2-3; V: TRBV19; D: TRBD1; CDR3: CASSDARTGGDTQYF; DNA: TGTGCCAGTAGTGATGCCCGGACAGGGGGCGATACGCAGTATTTT
size: -; J: TRBJ1-2; V: TRBV7-9; D: TRBD1; CDR3: CASSGTGGYTF; DNA: TGTGCCAGCAGCGGGACAGGTGGCTACACCTTC
size: many; J: TRBJ2-2; V: TRBV25-1; D: TRBD2; CDR3: CASNGLATGELFF; DNA: TGTGCCAGCAACGGACTAGCGACCGGGGAGCTGTTTTTT
size: -; J: TRBJ2-7; V: TRBV20-1; D: -; CDR3: CSAGRGTLDYEQYF; DNA: TGCAGTGCTGGGCGAGGAACTCTTGACTACGAGCAGTACTTC
size: medium-sized; J: TRBJ1-2; V: TRBV29-1; D: -; CDR3: CSVEYRGYGYTF; DNA: TGCAGCGTTGAGTATAGGGGCTATGGCTACACCTTC
size: -; J: TRBJ2-2; V: TRBV10-3; D: TRBD1; CDR3: CAISETGDTGELFF; DNA: TGTGCCATCAGTGAGACAGGGGACACCGGGGAGCTGTTTTTT
size: -; J: TRBJ1-1; V: TRBV2; D: TRBD1; CDR3: CASYTGTGTEAFF; DNA: TGTGCCAGCTATACGGGGACAGGTACTGAAGCTTTCTTT
size: many; J: TRBJ2-5; V: TRBV30; D: -; CDR3: CAWSVGAGRETQYF; DNA: TGTGCCTGGAGTGTGGGGGCAGGGCGAGAGACCCAGTACTTC
size: -; J: TRBJ1-2; V: TRBV10-3; D: -; CDR3: CAISRGDTQSGYTF; DNA: TGTGCCATCAGCCGGGGAGACACACAATCGGGCTACACCTTC
size: -; J: TRBJ2-3; V: TRBV6-1; D: TRBD2; CDR3: CASSRTSVLTDTQYF; DNA: TGTGCCAGCAGCAGGACTAGCGTTTTAACAGATACGCAGTATTTT
size: -; J: TRBJ1-1; V: TRBV2; D: TRBD1; CDR3: CATGGMNTEAFF; DNA: TGTGCCACAGGGGGCATGAACACTGAAGCTTTCTTT